This entry features one TCR beta chain sequence. The data are from a study of blood T cell repertoires in COVID-19. This CDR3 is built from 16 residues. The junction had 9 bases not matched to a gene; V was cut back by 1 base and J by 5 bases. Per germline, CDR1 KGHDR and CDR2 SFDVKD. Sequencing used immunoSEQ multiplex PCR; TCRdb keeps in-frame clones, though not all of them. Of 150,000 to 200,000 clones in the sample, 89% are singletons; the top ten hold less than 3%. This TCR derives from a man aged 55 to 70 with acute or convalescent COVID-19. Sequencing was carried out using peripheral blood. This chain links TRBV24-1 with TRBJ1-1; TRBD1 matches 7 bases. The CDR3 DNA reads as TGTGCCACCAGTGATTTCGGCCCAGGGGGGAAGACTGAAGCTTTCTTT. Protein product: CATSDFGPGGKTEAFF.